The 6 T cell receptor beta chains below all came from one sample that was sequenced in a study of human T cells and chemical hapten exposure. Documented time point: pre-sensitization, week 0. Treatment indicated: therapeutic diphenylcyclopropenone sensitization with weekly scalp DPC. Each CDR3 protein is one row after TCRdb ran MiXCR on the RACE reads. Found here are 350,000 to 400,000 distinct CDR3 sequences, 4.5% to 6% of them singletons; the top ten hold 2.5% to 3%. Sequenced material: whole blood, taken in connection with sensitization to the hapten diphenylcyclopropenone (DPC). Receptors originate from a woman aged 45 to 65 with alopecia areata. Some clones in this sample may be carry-over from other donors' samples.

This clonotype was recorded a few times. The chain joins TRBV14 to TRBJ2-3, with D tentatively TRBD2 (6 bases). This CDR3 has 12 amino acids. V was trimmed by 0 bases and J by 11 bases, leaving 9 bases between them. The V gene's germline CDR1 is SGHDN and CDR2 FVKESK. CDR3 bases: TGTGCCAGCAGCCAAGAAATGGGGGGGCAGTATTTT. This encodes CASSQEMGGQYF.

The J gene is TRBJ1-2, the V gene TRBV4-1, with a possible D match to TRBD1 (6 bases). Trimming pared 2 bases from V and 3 bases from J, leaving 16 bases between. CDR1 and CDR2 (germline): MGHRA, YSYEKL. The CDR3 has 16 amino acids. The CDR3 sequence is CASSQLRGPTHYGYTF. The CDR3 bases are TGCGCCAGCAGCCAACTCCGGGGGCCAACCCACTATGGCTACACCTTC.

CDR3: CASSLGDAVNEQYF. The CDR3, as DNA: TGTGCCAGCAGCTTAGGGGACGCCGTGAACGAGCAGTACTTC. The chain uses TRBV7-9 and TRBJ2-7, with D perhaps TRBD1 or TRBD2 (5 bases each). The germline V gene has CDR1 SEHNR and CDR2 FQNEAQ (reference sequence). The CDR3 is 14 residues long. V was trimmed by 1 base and J by 5 bases, leaving 12 bases between them.

In this sample, this clonotype turned up many times. The chain employs TRBV2 and TRBJ2-5; possibly TRBD1 for D (5 bases). This CDR3 has 15 residues. From germline, CDR1 is SNHLY and CDR2 FYNNEI. Trimming took 1 base from V and 5 from J, leaving 14 bases between them. DNA for the CDR3: TGTGCCAGCAGTGAAGAGAGGCGAAAGGGGGAGACCCAGTACTTC. It translates to CASSEERRKGETQYF.

In its sample, this clonotype was seen many times. The gene calls are TRBV20-1 and TRBJ2-1; D unresolved. The CDR3 contains 14 residues. The V gene lost 0 bases and the J gene lost 7 bases, with 13 bases spanning the gap. Germline V gives CDR1 DFQATT, CDR2 SNEGSKA (reference sequence). CDR3: CSARDPKGLNEQFF. For the CDR3, the DNA is TGCAGTGCTAGAGATCCGAAAGGATTAAATGAGCAGTTCTTC.

The rearrangement uses TRBV5-1 and TRBJ1-6; 9 bases align to TRBD1. V shed 5 bases, J shed 7 bases, and the junction held 7 bases outside the gene matches. Per the germline V gene, CDR1 is SGHRS and CDR2 is YFSETQ. The CDR3 is made up of 15 amino acids. CDR3 nucleotides: TGCGCCAGCAGTTATGGACAGGGGCAGAATTCACCCCTCCACTTT. This sequence encodes CASSYGQGQNSPLHF.